These 2 T cell receptor beta chains originate from one sample sequenced in a study of shared T cell receptors in the human thymus. Data came from immunoSEQ multiplex PCR; TCRdb stores just in-frame clones and leaves some out. The sample has hundreds of thousands of clones; approximately 89% are singletons. This same sample was also taken into another study, of human thymus T cells.

Sequencing was carried out using thymocytes. Receptors were obtained from a boy in the first two years of life with a congenital heart defect.

In its sample, this clone was seen a few times. V usage is TRBV5-1 and J usage is TRBJ2-3; D is unclear. Germline V gives CDR1 SGHRS, CDR2 YFSETQ. V lost 0 bases to trimming and J lost 2 bases, with 4 bases between them. This CDR3 spans 13 amino acids. The CDR3 DNA is TGCGCCAGCAGCTTGGACTCCACAGATACGCAGTATTTT. Translation gives CASSLDSTDTQYF.

The CDR3 DNA reads as TGTGCCAGCAGCCCCGGGACAGACGAAAACTCCTACGAGCAGTACTTC. This translates into CASSPGTDENSYEQYF. The chain carries TRBV14 and TRBJ2-7; TRBD1 matches 7 bases. V lost 4 bases to trimming and J lost 0 bases; unmatched junction nucleotides: 9. The germline gives CDR1 SGHDN, CDR2 FVKESK. This CDR3 has 16 amino acids.